This T cell receptor (beta chain) was sequenced in a study of vaccination effects on CD4 cells after COVID-19. As for the study in general: Samples were taken post-vaccine, and their median timing was 72 days after the second dose.

The V and J ends lost 8 bases and 6 bases, in that order; junction bases with no gene match: 7. The CDR3 sequence is 12 residues long. Regarding this clone: Antigen: not known.

Clones were sequenced by immunoSEQ multiplex PCR, and TCRdb holds only the in-frame ones, with some missing. The repertoire holds 25,000 or so clones, with less than 75% as singletons. With the ViraFEST assay, the study expanded antigen-specific CD4+ T cells using viral peptide pools, then sequenced them. Culture proceeded for about 11 days, and CD4+ T cells were then isolated. Either the BNT162b2 or mRNA-1273 vaccine was given to participants in two doses. The chain links TRBV12-3 or TRBV12-4 to TRBJ2-7, with 7 bases fitting TRBD2. Sample: CD4+ T cells from PBMCs cultured with SARS-CoV-2 spike peptides, taken after COVID-19 vaccination. The source of this sequence is a human donor who received a COVID-19 vaccine. CDR3 DNA: TGTGCCAGCCGGGACTACCTCTCCGAGCAGTACTTC. The encoded protein is CASRDYLSEQYF.